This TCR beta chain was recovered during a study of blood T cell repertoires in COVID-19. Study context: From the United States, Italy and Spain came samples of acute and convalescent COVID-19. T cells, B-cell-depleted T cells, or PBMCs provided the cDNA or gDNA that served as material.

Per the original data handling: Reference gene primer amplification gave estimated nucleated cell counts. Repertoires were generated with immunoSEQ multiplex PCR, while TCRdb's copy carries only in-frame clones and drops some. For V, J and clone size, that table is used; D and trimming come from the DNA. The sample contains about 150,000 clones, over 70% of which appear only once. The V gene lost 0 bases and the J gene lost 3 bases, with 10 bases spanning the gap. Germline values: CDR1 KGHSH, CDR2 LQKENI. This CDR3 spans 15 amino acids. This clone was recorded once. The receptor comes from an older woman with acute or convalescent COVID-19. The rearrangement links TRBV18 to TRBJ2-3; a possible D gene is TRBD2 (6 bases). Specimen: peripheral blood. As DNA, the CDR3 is TGTGCCAGCTCACCACCCGGGGGAATAACAGATACGCAGTATTTT. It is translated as CASSPPGGITDTQYF. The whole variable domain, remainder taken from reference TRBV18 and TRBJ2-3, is NAGVMQNPRHLVRRRGQEARLRCSPMKGHSHVYWYRQLPEEGLKFMVYLQKENIIDESGMPKERFSAEFPKEGPSILRIQQVVRGDSAAYFCASSPPGGITDTQYFGPGTRLTVL.